These T cell receptor beta chains were read from a single sample in a study of glioma-infiltrating T cells. MiXCR, run by TCRdb on the multiplex PCR reads, gives a single entry per CDR3 protein. The profile shows some 180,000 distinct CDR3 sequences, 32% of them singletons. The sequencing sample was made of glioma tissue, nonneoplastic brain tissue, or PBMCs (not recorded which). The source of these receptors is a human donor with low-grade glioma or glioblastoma, undergoing nonglioma brain surgery, or in good health (not recorded which). The conserved cysteine and the conserved F or W are not part of the CDR3 here.

SSSLSGQGRGNQPQH	TRBJ1-5	TRBV27
SATVSTSGSPEQF	TRBJ2-1	TRBV20-1
ASSSPIFEQY	TRBJ2-7	TRBV27
ASSLSSGYEQY	TRBJ2-7	TRBV5-1
ASSTGQGSNKPQH	TRBJ1-5	TRBV11-1
ASSPSQGEAF	TRBJ1-1	TRBV7-9
ASSPPPSGTTGELF	TRBJ2-2	TRBV18
SVKLGRGTEAF	TRBJ1-1	TRBV29-1
ASSPNVLNTEAF	TRBJ1-1	TRBV18
ASSLAGRGQSPLN	TRBJ1-6	TRBV7-9
ASSYSYQGTDTQY	TRBJ2-3	TRBV6-2/TRBV6-3
ASSPNGQGLNQPQH	TRBJ1-5	TRBV27
SVEDSSGSLGDEQF	TRBJ2-1	TRBV29-1
ASSLKGTSGRVNTQY	TRBJ2-3	TRBV7-2